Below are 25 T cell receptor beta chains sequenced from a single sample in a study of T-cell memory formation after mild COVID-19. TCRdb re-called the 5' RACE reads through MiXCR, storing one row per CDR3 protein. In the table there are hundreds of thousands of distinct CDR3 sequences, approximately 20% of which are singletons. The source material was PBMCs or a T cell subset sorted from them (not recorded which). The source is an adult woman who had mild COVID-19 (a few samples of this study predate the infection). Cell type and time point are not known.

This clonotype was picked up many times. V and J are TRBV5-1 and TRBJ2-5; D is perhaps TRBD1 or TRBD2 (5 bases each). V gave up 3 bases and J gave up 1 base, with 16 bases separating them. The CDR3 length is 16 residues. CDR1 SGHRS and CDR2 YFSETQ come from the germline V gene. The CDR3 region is CASSWGLFGTQETQYF. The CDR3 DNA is TGCGCCAGCAGCTGGGGCCTTTTCGGGACCCAAGAGACCCAGTACTTC.

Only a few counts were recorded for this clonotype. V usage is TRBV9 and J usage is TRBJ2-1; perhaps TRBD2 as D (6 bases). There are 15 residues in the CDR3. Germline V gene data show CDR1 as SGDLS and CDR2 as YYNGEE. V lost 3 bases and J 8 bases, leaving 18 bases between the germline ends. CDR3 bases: TGTGCCAGCAGCGACGGGAGTCCTCGAGGAGATGAGCAGTTCTTC. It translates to CASSDGSPRGDEQFF.

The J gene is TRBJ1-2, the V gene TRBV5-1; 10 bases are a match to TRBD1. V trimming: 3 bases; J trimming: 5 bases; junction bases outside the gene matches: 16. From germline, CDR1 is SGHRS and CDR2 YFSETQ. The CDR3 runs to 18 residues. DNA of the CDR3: TGCGCCAGCAGCTCCCGGACAGGGGGGTTACGGGATGTGTATGGCTACACCTTC. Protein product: CASSSRTGGLRDVYGYTF.

CDR3 nucleotide sequence: TGTGCCAGCAGAAGAGGGGACAGCAATCAGCCCCAGCATTTT. Amino acid sequence: CASRRGDSNQPQHF. The gene calls are TRBV6-5 and TRBJ1-5; a weak D match, TRBD1 (5 bases). With 6 bases removed from V and 1 base from J, the gap between germline ends came to 10 bases. Germline-derived CDR1 and CDR2 are MNHEY and SVGAGI. The CDR3 has 14 amino acids.

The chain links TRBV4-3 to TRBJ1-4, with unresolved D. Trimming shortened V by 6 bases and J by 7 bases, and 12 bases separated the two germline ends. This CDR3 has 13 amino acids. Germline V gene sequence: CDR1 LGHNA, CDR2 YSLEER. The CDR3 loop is CASSSGKFEKLFF. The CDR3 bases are TGCGCCAGCAGTTCGGGGAAGTTTGAAAAACTGTTTTTT.

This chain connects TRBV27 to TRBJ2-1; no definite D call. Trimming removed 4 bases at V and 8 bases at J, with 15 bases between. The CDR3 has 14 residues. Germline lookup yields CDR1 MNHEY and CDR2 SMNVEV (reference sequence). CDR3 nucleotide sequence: TGTGCCAGCAGTTCCCCAACCCGTACATATGAGCAGTTCTTC. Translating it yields CASSSPTRTYEQFF.

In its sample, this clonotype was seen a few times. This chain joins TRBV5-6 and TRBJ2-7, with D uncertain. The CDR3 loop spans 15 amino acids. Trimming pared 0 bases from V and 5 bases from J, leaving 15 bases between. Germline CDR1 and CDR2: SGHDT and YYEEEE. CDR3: CASSLDMSEYDEQYF. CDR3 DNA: TGTGCCAGCAGCTTGGATATGAGTGAATATGACGAGCAGTACTTC. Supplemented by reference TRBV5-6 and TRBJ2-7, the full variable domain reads DAGVTQSPTHLIKTRGQQVTLRCSPKSGHDTVSWYQQALGQGPQFIFQYYEEEERQRGNFPDRFSGHQFPNYSSELNVNALLLGDSALYLCASSLDMSEYDEQYFGPGTRLTVT.

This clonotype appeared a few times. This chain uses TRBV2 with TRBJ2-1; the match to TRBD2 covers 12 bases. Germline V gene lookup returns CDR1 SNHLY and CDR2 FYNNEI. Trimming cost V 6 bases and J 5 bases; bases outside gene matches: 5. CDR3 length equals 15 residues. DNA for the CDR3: TGTGCCAGCAGGGTCGGACTAGCGGGGAACAATGAGCAGTTCTTC. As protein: CASRVGLAGNNEQFF. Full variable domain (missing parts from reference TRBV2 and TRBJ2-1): EPEVTQTPSHQVTQMGQEVILRCVPISNHLYFYWYRQILGQKVEFLVSFYNNEISEKSEIFDDQFSVERPDGSNFTLKIRSTKLEDSAMYFCASRVGLAGNNEQFFGPGTRLTVL.

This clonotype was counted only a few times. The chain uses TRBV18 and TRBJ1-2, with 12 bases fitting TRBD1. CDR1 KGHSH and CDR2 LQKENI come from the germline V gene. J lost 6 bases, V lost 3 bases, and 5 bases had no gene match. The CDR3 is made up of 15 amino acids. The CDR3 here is CASSPGTGGGDGYTF. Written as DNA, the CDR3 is TGTGCCAGCTCACCCGGGACAGGGGGCGGAGATGGCTACACCTTC.

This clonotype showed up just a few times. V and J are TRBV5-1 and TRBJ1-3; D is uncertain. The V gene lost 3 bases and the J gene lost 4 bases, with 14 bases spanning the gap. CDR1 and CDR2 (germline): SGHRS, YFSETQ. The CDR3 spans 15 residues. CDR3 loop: CASSSRVGKGNTIYF. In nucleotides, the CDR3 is TGCGCCAGCAGCTCCCGGGTGGGTAAAGGAAACACCATATATTTT. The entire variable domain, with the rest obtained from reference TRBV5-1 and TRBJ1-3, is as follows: KAGVTQTPRYLIKTRGQQVTLSCSPISGHRSVSWYQQTPGQGLQFLFEYFSETQRNKGNFPGRFSGRQFSNSRSEMNVSTLELGDSALYLCASSSRVGKGNTIYFGEGSWLTVV.

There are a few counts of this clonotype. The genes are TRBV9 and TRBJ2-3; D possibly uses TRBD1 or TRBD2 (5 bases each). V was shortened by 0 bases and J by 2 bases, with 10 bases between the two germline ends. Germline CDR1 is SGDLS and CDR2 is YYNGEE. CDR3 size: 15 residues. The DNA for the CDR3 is TGTGCCAGCAGCGTAGCTTGGGGGACCACAGATACGCAGTATTTT. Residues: CASSVAWGTTDTQYF.

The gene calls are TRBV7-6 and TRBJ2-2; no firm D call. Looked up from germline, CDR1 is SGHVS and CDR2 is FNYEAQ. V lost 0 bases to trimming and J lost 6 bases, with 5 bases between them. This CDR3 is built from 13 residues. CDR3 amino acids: CASSLADPGELFF. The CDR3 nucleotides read TGTGCCAGCAGCTTAGCAGACCCCGGGGAGCTGTTTTTT. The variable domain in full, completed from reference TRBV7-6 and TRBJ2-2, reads GAGVSQSPRYKVTKRGQDVALRCDPISGHVSLYWYRQALGQGPEFLTYFNYEAQQDKSGLPNDRFSAERPEGSISTLTIQRTEQRDSAMYRCASSLADPGELFFGEGSRLTVL.

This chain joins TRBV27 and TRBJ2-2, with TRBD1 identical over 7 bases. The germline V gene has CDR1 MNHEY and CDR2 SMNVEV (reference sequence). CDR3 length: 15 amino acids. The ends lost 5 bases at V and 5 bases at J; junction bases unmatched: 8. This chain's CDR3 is CASSPGTVNTGELFF. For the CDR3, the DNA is TGTGCCAGCAGTCCCGGGACAGTCAATACCGGGGAGCTGTTTTTT.

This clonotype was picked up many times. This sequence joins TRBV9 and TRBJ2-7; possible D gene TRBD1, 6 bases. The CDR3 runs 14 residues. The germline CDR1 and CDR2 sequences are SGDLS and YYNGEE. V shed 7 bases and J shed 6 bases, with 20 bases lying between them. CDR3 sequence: CASQGVGARSEQYF. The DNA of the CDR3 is TGTGCCAGCCAAGGAGTGGGGGCTAGGAGCGAGCAGTACTTC.

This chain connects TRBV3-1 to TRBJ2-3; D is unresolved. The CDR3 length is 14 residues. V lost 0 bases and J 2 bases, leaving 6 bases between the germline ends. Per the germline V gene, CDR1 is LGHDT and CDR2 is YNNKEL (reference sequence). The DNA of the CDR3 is TGTGCCAGCAGCCAAGATTCCGTCACAGATACGCAGTATTTT. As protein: CASSQDSVTDTQYF.

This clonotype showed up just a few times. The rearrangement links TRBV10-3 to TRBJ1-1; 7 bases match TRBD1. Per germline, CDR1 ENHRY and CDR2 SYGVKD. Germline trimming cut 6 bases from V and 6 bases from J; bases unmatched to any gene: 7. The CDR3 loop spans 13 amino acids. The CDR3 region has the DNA TGTGCCATCAGCCGAGACAGGGAGGCTGAAGCTTTCTTT. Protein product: CAISRDREAEAFF.

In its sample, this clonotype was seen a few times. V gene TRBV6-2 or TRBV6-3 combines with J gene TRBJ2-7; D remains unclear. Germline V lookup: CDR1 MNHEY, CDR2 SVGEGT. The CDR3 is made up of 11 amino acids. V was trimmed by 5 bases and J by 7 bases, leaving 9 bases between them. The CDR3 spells CASSLSAEQYF. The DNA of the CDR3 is TGTGCCAGCAGTCTGTCCGCGGAGCAGTACTTC.

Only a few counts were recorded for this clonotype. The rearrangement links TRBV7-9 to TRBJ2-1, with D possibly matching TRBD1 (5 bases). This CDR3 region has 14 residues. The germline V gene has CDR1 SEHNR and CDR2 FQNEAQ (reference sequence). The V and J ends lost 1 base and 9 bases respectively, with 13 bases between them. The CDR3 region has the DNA TGTGCCAGCAGCTTAGACGCAGGGATCGGTGAGCAGTTCTTC. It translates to CASSLDAGIGEQFF. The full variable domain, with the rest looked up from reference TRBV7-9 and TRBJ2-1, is DTGVSQNPRHKITKRGQNVTFRCDPISEHNRLYWYRQTLGQGPEFLTYFQNEAQLEKSRLLSDRFSAERPKGSFSTLEIQRTEQGDSAMYLCASSLDAGIGEQFFGPGTRLTVL.

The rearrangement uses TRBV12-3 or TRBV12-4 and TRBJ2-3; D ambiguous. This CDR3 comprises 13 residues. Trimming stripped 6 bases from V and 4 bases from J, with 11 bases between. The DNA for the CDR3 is TGTGCCAGCAGCCCGACCGAGCCAGATACGCAGTATTTT. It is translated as CASSPTEPDTQYF.

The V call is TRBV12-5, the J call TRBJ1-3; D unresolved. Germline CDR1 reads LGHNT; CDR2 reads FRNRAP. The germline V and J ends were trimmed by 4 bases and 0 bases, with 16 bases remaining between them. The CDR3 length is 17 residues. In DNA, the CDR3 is TGTGCTAGTGGTTCCACAGCCCTCACCTACTCTGGAAACACCATATATTTT. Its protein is CASGSTALTYSGNTIYF.

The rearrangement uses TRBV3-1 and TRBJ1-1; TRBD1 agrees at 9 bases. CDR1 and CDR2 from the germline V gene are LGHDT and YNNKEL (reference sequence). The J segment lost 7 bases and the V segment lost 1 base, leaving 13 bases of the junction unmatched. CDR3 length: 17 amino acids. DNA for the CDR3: TGTGCCAGCAGCCAAGGTTCTCCGGGACAGGGTTCTGGTGAAGCTTTCTTT. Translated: CASSQGSPGQGSGEAFF.

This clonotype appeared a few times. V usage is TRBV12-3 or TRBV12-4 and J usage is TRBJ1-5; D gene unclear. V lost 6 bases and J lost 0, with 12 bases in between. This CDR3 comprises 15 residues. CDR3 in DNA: TGTGCCAGCAGCGTCCGGACTTATAGCAATCAGCCCCAGCATTTT. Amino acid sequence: CASSVRTYSNQPQHF.

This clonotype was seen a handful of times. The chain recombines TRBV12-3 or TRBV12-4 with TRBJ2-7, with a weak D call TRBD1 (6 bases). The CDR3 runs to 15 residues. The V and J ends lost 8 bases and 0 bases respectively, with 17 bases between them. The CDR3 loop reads CASGRRAGVSYEQYF. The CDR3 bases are TGTGCCAGCGGAAGAAGGGCAGGGGTCTCCTACGAGCAGTACTTC.

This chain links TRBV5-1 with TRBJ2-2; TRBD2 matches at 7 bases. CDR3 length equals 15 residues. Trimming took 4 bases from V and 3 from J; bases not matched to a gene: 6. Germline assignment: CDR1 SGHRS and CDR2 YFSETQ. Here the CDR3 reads CASSRIAGDTGELFF. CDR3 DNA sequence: TGCGCCAGCAGCCGCATTGCGGGAGACACCGGGGAGCTGTTTTTT.

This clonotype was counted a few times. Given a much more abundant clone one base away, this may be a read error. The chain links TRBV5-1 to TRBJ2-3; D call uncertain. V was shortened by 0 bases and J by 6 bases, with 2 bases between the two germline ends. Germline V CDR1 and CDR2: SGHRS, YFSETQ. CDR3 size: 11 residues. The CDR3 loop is CASSLDDTQYF. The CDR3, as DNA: TGCGCCAGCAGCTTGGATGATACGCAGTATTTT.